This T cell receptor (beta chain) was recovered during a study of identical twins. Many counts were recorded for this clonotype. Unique molecular identifiers were in the cDNA, with template-switch universal primer binding. In TCRdb, the 5' RACE reads were re-called with MiXCR into one record per CDR3 protein. The sample contains around 280,000 distinct CDR3 sequences, 8% to 9% of which appear only once. The CDR3 runs 19 residues. V dropped 0 bases and J dropped 0; count of bases not matched to a gene: 8. Germline CDR1 is MGHRA and CDR2 is YSYEKL. This sample was shared with a second study, whose subject was yellow fever vaccine responses in identical twins. That study adds: After vaccination, twins' T cell response reportedly seemed partly convergent, partly personalized.

The chain joins TRBV4-1 to TRBJ2-6, with TRBD1 matching over 7 bases. Specimen: memory (CD45RO+) T cells sorted from blood. This receptor was obtained from a woman aged 18-29 years in good health. The CDR3 bases are TGCGCCAGCAGCCAAGACGGGACAGTAATATACTCTGGGGCCAACGTCCTGACTTTC. Residues: CASSQDGTVIYSGANVLTF.